This T cell receptor beta chain was captured by sequencing in a study of vaccination and CD4 T cells after COVID-19. Study overall: At a median about 72 days (range 14 to 241) after dose two, post-vaccine samples were obtained.

Treatment: 10-day PBMC culture with coronavirus spike peptide pools or control peptides (ViraFEST assay). Positivity by PCR occurred from March to December 2020, a period that predated US Alpha, Beta and Delta variants. With 5 bases removed from V and 6 bases from J, the gap between germline ends came to 14 bases. The CDR3 covers 14 residues. The germline V gene has CDR1 SGHTA and CDR2 FQGNSA. Study results and caveats: Median SARS-CoV-2-reactive clonotype numbers went up from roughly 19 to 38, but not significantly. Among those convalescent, a median roughly 89% of reactive clones emerged solely post-vaccination.

The study sequenced cultured CD4+ T cell DNA using the Oncomine TCR Beta short-read assay. One entry per CDR3 protein results from TCRdb running MiXCR on the PCR reads. Of 11,000 or so distinct CDR3 sequences in the sample, roughly half were seen once. This clonotype was counted only a few times. Its specificity is not known. Since no conserved phenylalanine or tryptophan closes the CDR3, a read error is the likely cause. This chain connects TRBV7-2 to TRBJ2-4; perhaps TRBD2 as D (5 bases). This clonotype originated in a human donor who had recovered from COVID-19. The sequencing sample was made of CD4+ T cells from blood, cultured in vitro. CDR3 sequence (DNA): TGTGCCAGCAGCCCTAACGTGGGAGCAAACATTCAGTACTTA. Translated, it gives CASSPNVGANIQYL.